Listed below are T cell receptor beta chains from one sample, sequenced in a study of cytomegalovirus exposure and HLA in healthy donors. Profiled with immunoSEQ multiplex PCR; TCRdb holds only in-frame clones, not every one. The data hold approximately 200,000 clones, with around 85% observed a single time. Sequenced: PBMCs. These receptors were obtained from a human donor in good health. CDR3s include the opening cysteine and the closing phenylalanine or tryptophan. A D gene is named only where the DNA matches it firmly. Clone size is stated in some rows and not others, as once, few, many or a class when expanded.

v_gene,len,j_gene,d_gene,abundance,CDR3aa,CDR3nt
TRBV5-4,12,TRBJ1-2,.,.,CASSLASSGYTF,TGTGCCAGCAGCTTGGCCTCTAGTGGCTACACCTTC
TRBV6-1,10,TRBJ2-3,.,.,CASAHDTQYF,TGTGCCAGCGCACACGATACGCAGTATTTT
TRBV6-5,15,TRBJ1-1,.,once,CASSYSGTSNTEAFF,TGTGCCAGCAGTTACTCGGGGACATCGAACACTGAAGCTTTCTTT
TRBV5-1,15,TRBJ2-7,TRBD2,.,CASSKGTSGEYEQYF,TGCGCCAGCAGCAAGGGGACTAGCGGGGAATACGAGCAGTACTTC
TRBV6-6,15,TRBJ2-7,TRBD2,once,CASSLIAGGSYEQYF,TGTGCCAGCAGCCTAATAGCGGGAGGATCCTACGAGCAGTACTTC
TRBV7-6,15,TRBJ1-3,.,.,CASSLLNIAGNTIYF,TGTGCCAGCAGCCTCCTTAATATTGCTGGAAACACCATATATTTT
TRBV7-9,16,TRBJ2-7,.,.,CASSLGSGDSSYEQYF,TGTGCCAGCAGCTTAGGTAGTGGAGACAGCTCCTACGAGCAGTACTTC
TRBV7-9,15,TRBJ1-5,.,few,CASSLTENSNQPQHF,TGTGCCAGCAGCCTGACAGAAAATAGCAATCAGCCCCAGCATTTT
TRBV7-3,15,TRBJ2-1,.,.,CASSLSGADYNEQFF,TGTGCCAGCAGCTTGAGCGGAGCTGACTACAATGAGCAGTTCTTC
TRBV6-6,16,TRBJ2-4,.,.,CASSSSTGGSGNIQYF,.
TRBV6-1,13,TRBJ2-5,.,few,CASSGQGGETQYF,TGTGCCAGCAGTGGGCAGGGAGGAGAGACCCAGTACTTC
TRBV28,14,TRBJ1-4,.,few,CASSFGEGGEKLFF,.
TRBV9,15,TRBJ2-1,TRBD2,.,CASSGGTSGSDEQFF,TGTGCCAGCAGCGGAGGGACTAGCGGGAGTGATGAGCAGTTCTTC
TRBV4-3,16,TRBJ1-4,.,.,CASSQGLRGTNEKLFF,TGCGCCAGCAGCCAAGGTTTGCGGGGGACTAATGAAAAACTGTTTTTT